A single T cell receptor beta chain is shown here with its context. Its antigen is currently unknown. The data were taken from a study of cytomegalovirus exposure and HLA in healthy donors. General study results and limits: Overall, roughly 150 TCR beta chains were annotated as cytomegalovirus-associated. In the 120 validation repertoires, approximately 93% of cluster scores exceeded 0, per a later analysis. A few CMV-associated chains were confirmed in vitro to be specific for CMV antigens.

With V trimmed by 3 bases and J by 5 bases, 14 bases remained unmatched. The CDR3 runs to 17 residues. Germline V gene sequence: CDR1 SGHRS, CDR2 YFSETQ. Profiled with immunoSEQ multiplex PCR; TCRdb holds only in-frame clones, not every one. The sample records over 200,000 clones, over 80% being singletons. This chain joins TRBV5-1 and TRBJ2-7, with 10 bases identical to TRBD2. Sequenced: PBMCs. This receptor was identified in a woman aged 18-35 years in good health and CMV-seronegative. This CDR3 reads CASSWVGGLAGADEQYF. For the CDR3, the DNA is TGCGCCAGCAGCTGGGTGGGCGGGCTAGCGGGAGCGGACGAGCAGTACTTC. The full variable domain, with the rest looked up from reference TRBV5-1 and TRBJ2-7, is KAGVTQTPRYLIKTRGQQVTLSCSPISGHRSVSWYQQTPGQGLQFLFEYFSETQRNKGNFPGRFSGRQFSNSRSEMNVSTLELGDSALYLCASSWVGGLAGADEQYFGPGTRLTVT.